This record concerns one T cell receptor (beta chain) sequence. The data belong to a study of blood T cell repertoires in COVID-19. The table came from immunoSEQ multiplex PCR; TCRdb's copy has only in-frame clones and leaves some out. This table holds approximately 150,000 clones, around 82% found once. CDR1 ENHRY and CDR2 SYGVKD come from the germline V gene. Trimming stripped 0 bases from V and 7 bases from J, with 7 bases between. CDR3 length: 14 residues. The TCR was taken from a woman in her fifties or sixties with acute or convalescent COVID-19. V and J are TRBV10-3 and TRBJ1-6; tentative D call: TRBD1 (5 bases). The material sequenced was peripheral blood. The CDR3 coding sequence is TGTGCCATCAGTGAGTCGAAGGGGAATTCACCCCTCCACTTT. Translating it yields CAISESKGNSPLHF.